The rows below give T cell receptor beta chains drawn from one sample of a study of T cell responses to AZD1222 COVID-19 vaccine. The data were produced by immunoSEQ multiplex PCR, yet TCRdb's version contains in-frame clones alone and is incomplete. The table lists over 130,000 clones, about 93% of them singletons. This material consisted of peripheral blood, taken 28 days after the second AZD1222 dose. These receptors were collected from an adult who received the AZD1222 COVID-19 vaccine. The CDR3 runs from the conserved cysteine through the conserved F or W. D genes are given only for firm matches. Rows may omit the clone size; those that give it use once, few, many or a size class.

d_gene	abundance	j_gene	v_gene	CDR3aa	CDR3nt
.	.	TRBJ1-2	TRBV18	CASSAGVYGYTF	TGTGCCAGCTCTGCTGGGGTCTATGGCTACACCTTC
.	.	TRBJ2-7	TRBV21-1	CASSNRTRLDYEQYF	TGTGCCAGCAGCAACCGGACTAGGTTGGACTACGAGCAGTACTTC
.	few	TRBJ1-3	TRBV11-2	CASSLMSARAAGNTIYF	TGTGCCAGCAGCTTAATGAGTGCTAGGGCAGCCGGAAACACCATATATTTT
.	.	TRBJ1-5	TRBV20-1	CSASEAGNQPQHF	TGCAGTGCTAGTGAGGCAGGCAATCAGCCCCAGCATTTT
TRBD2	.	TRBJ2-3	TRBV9	CASGTSGRADTQYF	TGTGCCAGCGGGACTAGCGGGAGAGCAGATACGCAGTATTTT
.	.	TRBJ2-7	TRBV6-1	CASSEFRYEQYF	TGTGCCAGCAGTGAATTCCGGTACGAGCAGTACTTC
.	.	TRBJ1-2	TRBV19	CASSWDPQSNYGYTF	TGTGCCAGTAGTTGGGACCCACAGTCTAACTATGGCTACACCTTC
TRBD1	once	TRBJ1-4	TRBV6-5	CASRRDSRNEKLFF	TGTGCCAGCAGGCGGGACAGTCGGAATGAAAAACTGTTTTTT
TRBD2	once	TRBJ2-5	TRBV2	CASSSLGLAAETQYF	TGTGCCAGCAGCTCTCTAGGACTAGCTGCAGAGACCCAGTACTTC
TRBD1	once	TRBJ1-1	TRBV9	CASSASQGVTEAFF	TGTGCCAGCAGCGCTTCACAGGGGGTGACTGAAGCTTTCTTT
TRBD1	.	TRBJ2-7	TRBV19	CASSISDRGREQYF	TGTGCCAGTAGTATCAGTGACAGGGGACGCGAGCAGTACTTC
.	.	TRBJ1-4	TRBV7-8	CASSSDRAGSNEKLFF	TGTGCCAGCAGCTCCGATCGGGCAGGGTCCAATGAAAAACTGTTTTTT
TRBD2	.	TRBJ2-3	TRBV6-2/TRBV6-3	CASSWGFSGRFTDTQYF	TGTGCCAGCAGTTGGGGATTCAGCGGGAGATTTACAGATACGCAGTATTTT
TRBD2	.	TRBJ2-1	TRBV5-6	CASSSTTSWYNEQFF	TGTGCCAGCAGCTCCACGACTAGCTGGTACAATGAGCAGTTCTTC
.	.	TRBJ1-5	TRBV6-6	CASSMGLGAQPQHF	TGTGCCAGCAGTATGGGGTTAGGGGCTCAGCCCCAGCATTTT
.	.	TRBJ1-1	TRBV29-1	CSIKGGQRTYMNTEAFF	TGCAGCATAAAGGGGGGGCAAAGGACTTACATGAACACTGAAGCTTTCTTT
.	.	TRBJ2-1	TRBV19	CASRGQLNEQFF	TGTGCCAGTCGAGGACAGCTCAATGAGCAGTTCTTC
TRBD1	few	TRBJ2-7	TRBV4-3	CASSQAIPGTGWGEQYF	TGCGCCAGCAGCCAAGCTATCCCCGGGACAGGGTGGGGCGAGCAGTACTTC
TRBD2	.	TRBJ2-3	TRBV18	CASSTGGGRADTQYF	TGTGCCAGCTCCACCGGAGGCGGGAGGGCAGATACGCAGTATTTT